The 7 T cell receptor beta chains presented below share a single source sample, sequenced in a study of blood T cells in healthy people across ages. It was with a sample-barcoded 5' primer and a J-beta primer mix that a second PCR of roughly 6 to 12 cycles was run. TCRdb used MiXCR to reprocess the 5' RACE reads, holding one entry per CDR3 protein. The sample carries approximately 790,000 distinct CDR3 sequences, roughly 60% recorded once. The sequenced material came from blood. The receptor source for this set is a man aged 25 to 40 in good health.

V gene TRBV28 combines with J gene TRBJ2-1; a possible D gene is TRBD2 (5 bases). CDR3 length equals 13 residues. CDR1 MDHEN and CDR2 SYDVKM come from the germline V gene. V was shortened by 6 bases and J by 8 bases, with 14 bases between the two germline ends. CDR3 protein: CASSWTPFDEQFF. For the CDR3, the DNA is TGTGCCAGCAGCTGGACTCCTTTTGATGAGCAGTTCTTC.

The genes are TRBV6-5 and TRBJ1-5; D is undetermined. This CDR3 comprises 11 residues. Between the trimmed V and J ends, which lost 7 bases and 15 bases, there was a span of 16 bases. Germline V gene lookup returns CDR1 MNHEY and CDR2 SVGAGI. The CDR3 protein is CASILSKSAHF. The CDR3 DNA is TGTGCCAGCATCTTATCGAAGAGCGCGCATTTT.

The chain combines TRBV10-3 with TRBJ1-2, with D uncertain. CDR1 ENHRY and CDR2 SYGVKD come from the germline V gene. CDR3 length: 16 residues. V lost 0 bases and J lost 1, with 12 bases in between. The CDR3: CAISESGGNDNYGYTF. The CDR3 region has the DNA TGTGCCATCAGTGAGTCCGGCGGGAACGATAACTATGGCTACACCTTC.

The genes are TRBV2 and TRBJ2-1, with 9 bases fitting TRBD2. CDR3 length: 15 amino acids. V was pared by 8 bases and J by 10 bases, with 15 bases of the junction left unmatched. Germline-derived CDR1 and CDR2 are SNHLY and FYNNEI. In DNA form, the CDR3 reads TGTGCCAGCCAAGAAGGGGCGGGGGGGCCGCTGGAGCAGTTCTTC. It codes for CASQEGAGGPLEQFF.

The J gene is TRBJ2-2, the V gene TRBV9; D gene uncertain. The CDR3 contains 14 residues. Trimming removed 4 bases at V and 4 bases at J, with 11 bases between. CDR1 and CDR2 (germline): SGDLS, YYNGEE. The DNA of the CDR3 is TGTGCCAGCAGCTTAACGACACTCACCGGGGAGCTGTTTTTT. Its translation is CASSLTTLTGELFF.

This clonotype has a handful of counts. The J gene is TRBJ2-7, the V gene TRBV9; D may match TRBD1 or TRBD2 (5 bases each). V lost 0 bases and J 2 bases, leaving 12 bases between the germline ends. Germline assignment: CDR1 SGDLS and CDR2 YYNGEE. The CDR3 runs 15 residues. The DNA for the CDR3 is TGTGCCAGCAGCGTAGGGGGCAGGGACCCCTACGAGCAGTACTTC. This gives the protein CASSVGGRDPYEQYF.

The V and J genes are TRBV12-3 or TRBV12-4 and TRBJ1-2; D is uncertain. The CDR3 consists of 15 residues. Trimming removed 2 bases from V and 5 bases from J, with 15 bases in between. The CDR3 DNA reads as TGTGCCAGCAGTTTAAGGTCGTCGACCTGGTATGGCTACACCTTC. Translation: CASSLRSSTWYGYTF.